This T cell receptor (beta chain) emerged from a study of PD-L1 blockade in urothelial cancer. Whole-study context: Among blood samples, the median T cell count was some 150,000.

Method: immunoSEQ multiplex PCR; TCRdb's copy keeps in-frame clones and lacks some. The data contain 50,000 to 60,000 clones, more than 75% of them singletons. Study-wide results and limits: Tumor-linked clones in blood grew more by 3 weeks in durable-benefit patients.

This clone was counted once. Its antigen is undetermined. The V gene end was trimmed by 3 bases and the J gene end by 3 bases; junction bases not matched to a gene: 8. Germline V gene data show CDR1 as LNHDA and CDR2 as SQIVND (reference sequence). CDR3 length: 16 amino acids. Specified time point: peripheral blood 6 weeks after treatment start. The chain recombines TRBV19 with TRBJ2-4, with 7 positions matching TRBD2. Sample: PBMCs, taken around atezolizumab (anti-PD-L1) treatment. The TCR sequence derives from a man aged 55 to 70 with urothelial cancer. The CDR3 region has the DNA TGTGCCAGTAGTATGGGGTCGGGAGGTGACAAAAACATTCAGTACTTC. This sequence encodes CASSMGSGGDKNIQYF.